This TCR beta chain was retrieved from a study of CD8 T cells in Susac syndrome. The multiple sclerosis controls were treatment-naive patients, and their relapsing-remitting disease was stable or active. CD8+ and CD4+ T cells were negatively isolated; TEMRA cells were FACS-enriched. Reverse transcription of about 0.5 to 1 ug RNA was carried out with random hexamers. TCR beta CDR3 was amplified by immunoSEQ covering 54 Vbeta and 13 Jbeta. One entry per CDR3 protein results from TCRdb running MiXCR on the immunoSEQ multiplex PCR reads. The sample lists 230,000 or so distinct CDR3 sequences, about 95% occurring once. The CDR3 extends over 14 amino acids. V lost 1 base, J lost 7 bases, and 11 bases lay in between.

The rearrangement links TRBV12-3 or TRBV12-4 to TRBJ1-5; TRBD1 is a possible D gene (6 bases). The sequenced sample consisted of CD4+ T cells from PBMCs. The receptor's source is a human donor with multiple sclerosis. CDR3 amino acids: CASSLGTARQPQHF. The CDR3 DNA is TGTGCCAGCAGTTTAGGGACAGCGCGGCAGCCCCAGCATTTT.